The 9 T cell receptor beta chains presented below share a single source sample, sequenced in a study of cytotoxic CD8 clonotypes in ibrutinib-treated CLL. Libraries were prepared by immunoSEQ multiplex PCR; TCRdb keeps only in-frame clonotypes and omits some of them. The sample records roughly 58,000 clones, approximately 54% being singletons. This material consisted of PBMCs, taken at disease progression, from a patient treated with ibrutinib. These receptors came from a human donor with chronic lymphocytic leukemia.

The chain links TRBV28 to TRBJ1-2, with D perhaps matching TRBD1 (5 bases). V lost 5 bases and J 4 bases, leaving 14 bases between the germline ends. The V gene's germline CDR1 is MDHEN and CDR2 SYDVKM. There are 14 residues in the CDR3. Here the CDR3 DNA reads TGTGCCAGCAGTCCGGGGGGGTTGCTCTATGGCTACACCTTC. Translating it yields CASSPGGLLYGYTF.

This sequence joins TRBV11-2 and TRBJ2-7; D remains ambiguous. The germline V and J ends were trimmed by 1 base and 2 bases, with 6 bases remaining between them. This CDR3 has 13 residues. The germline CDR1 and CDR2 sequences are SGHAT and FQNNGV. The CDR3 region has the DNA TGTGCCAGCAGCTTAGGCATTGCCTACGAGCAGTACTTC. It yields the protein CASSLGIAYEQYF.

This clone was recorded a few times. This chain uses TRBV2 with TRBJ2-7; D gene unclear. V shed 3 bases and J shed 0 bases, with 6 bases lying between them. The CDR3 has 13 residues. Germline assignment: CDR1 SNHLY and CDR2 FYNNEI. This CDR3 is CASSDGISYEQYF. The DNA for the CDR3 is TGTGCCAGCAGTGACGGTATCTCCTACGAGCAGTACTTC.

This clone was seen once. This sequence joins TRBV9 and TRBJ1-2; TRBD1 matches 8 bases. Trimming removed 0 bases from V and 7 bases from J; junction bases left unmatched: 8. The CDR3 spans 15 residues. Germline V lookup: CDR1 SGDLS, CDR2 YYNGEE. In nucleotides, the CDR3 is TGTGCCAGCAGCGTAGGGACGACAGGGGCGGTTGGCTACACCTTC. Translating gives CASSVGTTGAVGYTF.

This chain connects TRBV30 to TRBJ1-2; TRBD1 might be the D (6 bases). The CDR3 length is 14 residues. The germline gives CDR1 GTSNPN, CDR2 SVGIG (reference sequence). Trimming removed 3 bases at V and 8 bases at J, with 19 bases between. CDR3 loop: CAWSPGPGERGYTF. The CDR3 nucleotides are TGTGCCTGGAGCCCCGGACCAGGGGAGAGGGGCTACACCTTC.

The CDR3 nucleotides read TGCAGTGCAGGGTTCGAGACCCAGTACTTC. Its protein is CSAGFETQYF. The V call is TRBV20-1, the J call TRBJ2-5, with unresolved D. V was shortened by 6 bases and J by 5 bases, with 7 bases between the two germline ends. Germline V lookup: CDR1 DFQATT, CDR2 SNEGSKA (reference sequence). This CDR3 spans 10 amino acids.

The chain is built from TRBV19 and TRBJ2-3; 13 nucleotides align to TRBD2. Trimming cost V 4 bases and J 4 bases; bases outside gene matches: 2. Germline assignment: CDR1 LNHDA and CDR2 SQIVND (reference sequence). This CDR3 is built from 15 residues. CDR3 protein: CASSTGTSGADTQYF. CDR3 DNA sequence: TGTGCCAGTAGTACCGGGACTAGCGGGGCAGATACGCAGTATTTT.

V and J are TRBV5-6 and TRBJ2-5, with 8 bases fitting TRBD1. J lost 5 bases, V lost 0 bases, and 12 bases had no gene match. Germline V gives CDR1 SGHDT, CDR2 YYEEEE. This CDR3 has 17 residues. CDR3 sequence (DNA): TGTGCCAGCAGCTTGGAACTCTCCCAGGGGGCTGTGGAGACCCAGTACTTC. It yields the protein CASSLELSQGAVETQYF.

This chain links TRBV25-1 with TRBJ2-7; no clear D gene. Germline CDR1 reads MGHDK; CDR2 reads SYGVNS. Trimming stripped 7 bases from V and 7 bases from J, with 14 bases between. The CDR3 runs to 12 residues. This CDR3 reads CASTEASGEQYF. CDR3 sequence (DNA): TGTGCCAGCACTGAGGCTTCCGGGGAGCAGTACTTC.